Given below is one T cell receptor (beta chain) in context. Its antigen is currently unknown. Mismatch with germline at one junction end may stem from a read error. Though nominally healthy at sampling, donors likely had unrecorded immune exposures. The data were taken from a study of cytomegalovirus exposure and HLA in healthy donors. General study findings and limits: In a later analysis, TCR association rates varied by HLA locus: DRB1 most, HLA-C fewest. Only CMV serostatus was available as immune exposure information. According to reports, the classifier identified cytomegalovirus status with high specificity and sensitivity.

CDR1 MNHEY and CDR2 SVGAGI come from the germline V gene. The CDR3 has 15 amino acids. Researchers ran the PCR with 60 Vbeta and 13 Jbeta primers. Assay used: immunoSEQ multiplex PCR; TCRdb lists only in-frame clones, some missing. The sample contains about 160,000 clones, 80% of which appear only once. The chain combines TRBV6-5 with TRBJ2-1; 7 nucleotides match TRBD1. This receptor was identified in a man aged 30 to 45 in good health and CMV-seronegative. The specimen sequenced was PBMCs. The CDR3 is CSSSASGTAYNEQFF. The CDR3 DNA reads TGTTCCAGCAGTGCCTCCGGGACAGCCTACAATGAGCAGTTCTTC.